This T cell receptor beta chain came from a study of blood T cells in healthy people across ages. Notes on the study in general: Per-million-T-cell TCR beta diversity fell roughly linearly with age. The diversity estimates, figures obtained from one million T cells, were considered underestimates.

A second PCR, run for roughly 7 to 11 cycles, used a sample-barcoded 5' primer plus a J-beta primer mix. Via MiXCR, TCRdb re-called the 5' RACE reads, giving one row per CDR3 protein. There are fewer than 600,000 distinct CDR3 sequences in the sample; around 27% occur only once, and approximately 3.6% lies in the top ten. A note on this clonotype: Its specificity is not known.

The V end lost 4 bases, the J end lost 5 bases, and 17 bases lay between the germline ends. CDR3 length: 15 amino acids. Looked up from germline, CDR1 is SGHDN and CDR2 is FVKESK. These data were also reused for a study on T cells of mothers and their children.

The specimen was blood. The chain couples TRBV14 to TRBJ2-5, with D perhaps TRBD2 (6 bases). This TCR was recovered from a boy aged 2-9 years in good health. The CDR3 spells CASSPGQFAGETQYF. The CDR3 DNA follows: TGTGCCAGCAGCCCTGGACAATTCGCGGGGGAGACCCAGTACTTC. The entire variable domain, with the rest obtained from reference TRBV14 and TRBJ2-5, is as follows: EAGVTQFPSHSVIEKGQTVTLRCDPISGHDNLYWYRRVMGKEIKFLLHFVKESKQDESGMPNNRFLAERTGGTYSTLKVQPAELEDSGVYFCASSPGQFAGETQYFGPGTRLLVL.